The entry below describes one TCR beta chain. Its cognate antigen has yet to be identified. It has no much larger one-base neighbor in the sample; base qualities were not kept. These data are taken from a study of response to subunit inactivated influenza vaccine (dated by TCRdb to the late 2010s). With regard to the full study: The study used deep quantitative T cell receptor repertoire profiling to track responses to a trivalent subunit inactivated influenza vaccine. The study at large found these results: According to the authors, only a limited number of new T cells may be recruited by each seasonal influenza vaccination.

The protocol used for the library was RT-PCR. Sequencing was performed on an Illumina HiSeq 2500. In-frame beta chains were kept once TCRdb had trimmed the public reads at Q25 with fastp and called clones with MiXCR. Each CDR3 protein gets just one entry, which takes the most common genes and DNA from the rows behind it. A total of roughly 550,000 distinct CDR3 sequences appear in this sample, less than 25% of them only once. 2.5% to 3% of the sample is held by the ten biggest clonotypes. V was cut back by 6 bases and J by 0 bases, leaving a gap of 14 bases between them. The CDR3, cysteine through phenylalanine, is 16 amino acids long. The DNA shown is the 48-base CDR3, in frame from base 1. These same records also appear under a second study, on T cells expressing NK-cell markers. According to the second study: The TCR beta cDNA libraries were made using 5'RACE template switching, a step that added both a universal primer site and unique molecular identifiers. Three sorted T-cell subsets (CD3+CD56+NKG2C+, CD3+CD56+NKG2C- and CD3+CD56-NKG2C+) from several donors had their TCR beta-chain repertoires profiled. Among the eight sequenced donors, only one was HCMV-seronegative, while the other seven were HCMV-seropositive. In several experiments an anti-gammadeltaTCR antibody was added to restrict sorting to alphabetaTCR-expressing T cells. In over five donors, the dominant CD3+CD56+NKG2C+ clonotypes were among the top 10 CD8+ clonotypes and accounted for about 1.0-7.5% of CD8+ T cells. Those dominant clonotypes were again the most abundant among CD3+CD56-NKG2C+ cells in a handful of donors, at roughly 25-65%. It remained unclear whether the expanded NKG2C-expressing T cell clones were specific for HCMV antigens. All eight donors whose samples were sequenced were randomly selected healthy volunteers, three of them men and five women. HCMV serostatus was determined by detecting HCMV-specific IgG in serum with a commercial ELISA kit. Ficoll density gradient centrifugation was used to isolate peripheral blood mononuclear cells from blood. CD4+ and CD8+ T cells were isolated from PBMC by magnetic immunoseparation with Miltenyi isolation kits. Synthesis of cDNA was primed from the TCR beta constant segment and was followed by two consecutive PCR amplification steps. Illumina HiSeq 2000/2500, MiSeq or NextSeq was used to sequence libraries as 2 x 150 bp reads. Reads were demultiplexed and grouped by UMI with MIGEC, and clonotypes were assembled and quantified with MiTCR. To remove erroneous sequences, TCR cDNA sequences were retained only when supported by two or more reads. The tcR package was used for downstream repertoire analysis, and clonotypes were matched across fractions by CDR3 nucleotide sequence plus V segment. VDJmatch was used to annotate antigen specificity against VDJdb, with one amino acid substitution in CDR3 permitted.

Here the sequenced sample was CD4+ T cells sorted from PBMCs, taken less than 13 days after vaccination. This receptor was identified in a man between 50 and 59 years old who received an inactivated influenza vaccine. Donor details come from another sample of the same person, matched by shared clones. The chain links TRBV12-3 or TRBV12-4 with TRBJ2-2, and possibly TRBD1, on 5 matching bases. Here is the DNA: TGTGCCAGCAGCCCCGCAGGGATGGCGAACACCGGGGAGCTGTTTTTT. Its protein is CASSPAGMANTGELFF.